These 4 T cell receptor beta chains were all obtained from the same sample, sequenced in a study of graft-versus-host responses after intestinal transplantation. No antigens are known for them. Sequenced by immunoSEQ multiplex PCR; TCRdb stores in-frame clones only, minus some. The top ten hold roughly 4% of the sample, which has under 75,000 clones, nearly 90% seen once. The specimen was unstimulated CD8+ T cells sorted from spleen or lymph node cells, collected before transplant. The receptors originated from a human donor who was the organ donor for an intestinal transplant.

The gene calls are TRBV6-5 and TRBJ1-5, with no clear D. CDR1 is MNHEY and CDR2 is SVGAGI in the germline V gene. This CDR3 region has 13 residues. With 2 bases removed from V and 3 bases from J, the gap between germline ends came to 5 bases. The CDR3 DNA is TGTGCCAGCAGTTACGACTCCAATCAGCCCCAGCATTTT. It translates to CASSYDSNQPQHF.

This clone was recorded only once. This chain links TRBV19 with TRBJ2-2, with D unclear. The CDR3 contains 14 residues. The germline CDR1 and CDR2 sequences are LNHDA and SQIVND (reference sequence). V was shortened by 8 bases and J by 5 bases, with 15 bases between the two germline ends. The CDR3 loop reads CASVLGAGTGELFF. CDR3 DNA: TGTGCCAGTGTTCTGGGCGCTGGGACCGGGGAGCTGTTTTTT.

This clone was observed a few times. This rearrangement joins TRBV28 to TRBJ1-5; 11 bases agree with TRBD1. V lost 3 bases, J lost 0 bases, and 10 bases stayed unmatched. The CDR3 contains 19 residues. Germline-derived CDR1 and CDR2 are MDHEN and SYDVKM. The CDR3 region has the DNA TGTGCCAGCAGTTTTACCGCCGGGACAGGGGGATATAGCAATCAGCCCCAGCATTTT. Translated: CASSFTAGTGGYSNQPQHF.

The gene calls are TRBV4-3 and TRBJ1-4, with 8 bases fitting TRBD1. Looked up from germline, CDR1 is LGHNA and CDR2 is YSLEER. Germline trimming cut 1 base from V and 3 bases from J; bases unmatched to any gene: 4. The CDR3 length is 16 residues. The DNA for the CDR3 is TGCGCCAGCAGCCAAGGGTTGACAGGGGCTAATGAAAAACTGTTTTTT. This codes for CASSQGLTGANEKLFF.